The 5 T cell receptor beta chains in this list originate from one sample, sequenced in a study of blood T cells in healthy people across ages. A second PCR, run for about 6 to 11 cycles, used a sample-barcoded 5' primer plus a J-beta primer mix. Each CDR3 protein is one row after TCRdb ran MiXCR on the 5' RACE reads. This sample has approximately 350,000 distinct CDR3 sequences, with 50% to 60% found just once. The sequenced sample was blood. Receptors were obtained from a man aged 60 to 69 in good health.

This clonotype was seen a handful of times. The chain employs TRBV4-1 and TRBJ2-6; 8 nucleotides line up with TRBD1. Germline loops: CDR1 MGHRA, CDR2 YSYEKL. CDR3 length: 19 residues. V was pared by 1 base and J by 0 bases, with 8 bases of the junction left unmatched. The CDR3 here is CASSQGGDRISSGANVLTF. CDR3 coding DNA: TGCGCCAGCAGCCAAGGCGGGGACAGGATAAGCTCTGGGGCCAACGTCCTGACTTTC.

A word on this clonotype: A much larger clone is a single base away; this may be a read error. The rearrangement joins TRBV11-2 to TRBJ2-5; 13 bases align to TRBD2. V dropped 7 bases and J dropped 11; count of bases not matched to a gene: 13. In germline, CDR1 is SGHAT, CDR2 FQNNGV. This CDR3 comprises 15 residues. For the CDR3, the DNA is TGTGCCAGCACCCGACTAGCGGGAGGTCGGGATGAGCAGTACTTC. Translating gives CASTRLAGGRDEQYF.

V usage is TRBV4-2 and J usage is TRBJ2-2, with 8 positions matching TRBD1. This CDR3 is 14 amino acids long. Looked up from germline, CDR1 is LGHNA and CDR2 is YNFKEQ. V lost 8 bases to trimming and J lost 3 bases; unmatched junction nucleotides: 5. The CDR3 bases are TGTGCCAGCTCGGACAGGGCCGACACCGGGGAGCTGTTTTTT. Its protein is CASSDRADTGELFF.

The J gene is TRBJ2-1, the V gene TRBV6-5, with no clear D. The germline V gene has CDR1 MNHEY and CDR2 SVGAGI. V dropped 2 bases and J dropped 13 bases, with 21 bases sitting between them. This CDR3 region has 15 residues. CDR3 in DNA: TGTGCCAGCAGTTACAATGGCCTTTACCAAGAGACCCAGTTCTTC. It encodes CASSYNGLYQETQFF.

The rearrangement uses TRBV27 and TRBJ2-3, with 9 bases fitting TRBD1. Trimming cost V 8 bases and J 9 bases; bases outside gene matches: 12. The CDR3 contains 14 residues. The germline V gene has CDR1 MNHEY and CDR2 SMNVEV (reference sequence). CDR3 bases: TGTGCCAGCCGGGGAGGACAGGGGCAAGCAACGCAGTATTTT. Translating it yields CASRGGQGQATQYF.